The text below deals with one T cell receptor beta chain. The clone's antigen remains unknown. No qualities accompany the bases; no much larger clone lies one base away. The data were obtained in a study (dated by TCRdb to between 2020 and 2023). The study at large found these results: According to the authors, more investigation is needed, including longitudinal sampling and evaluation of a control group.

PBMCs were isolated from peripheral blood, and TCR beta sequencing was performed on genomic DNA from unsorted PBMCs. Via the germline V gene, CDR1 is SGHTS and CDR2 YDEGEE. V and J are truncated by 0 bases and 0 bases respectively, leaving an intervening sequence of 7 bases. Inclusive of the bounding cysteine and phenylalanine, the CDR3 is 16 residues long. Of the read, only the CDR3 DNA is kept; its 48 bases are in frame from base 1. Survey-level sequencing on the immunoSEQ platform was used to profile the TCR beta chain repertoires. Per the source publication's procedure: CDR3 amino acid length spectratypes and V-J pairing frequencies were compared, and repertoire diversity was measured with the inverse Simpson index. TCR beta CDR3 sequences were matched against VDJdb to annotate clonotypes specific to SARS-CoV-2, CMV, influenza A and EBV. What TCRdb holds here is the immuneACCESS table cut down to in-frame rearrangements. Part of the clones is not present; checked against another copy, under half of the missing clones reflect an unresolved V gene, and the others are unexplained. V, J and clone size were drawn from that table, and D and trimming were deduced from the DNA. The sample contains about 50,000 clones, approximately 95% of them found a single time. Over 8.5% of the sample is taken by the ten largest.

The sequence came from a man in his forties or fifties with rheumatoid arthritis. The specimen sequenced was PBMCs. Recombination joined TRBV5-8 with TRBJ2-6, with the D gene call left open. The CDR3 reads CASSLGTYSGANVLTF. The DNA sequence reads TGTGCCAGCAGCTTGGGGACCTACTCTGGGGCCAACGTCCTGACTTTC.